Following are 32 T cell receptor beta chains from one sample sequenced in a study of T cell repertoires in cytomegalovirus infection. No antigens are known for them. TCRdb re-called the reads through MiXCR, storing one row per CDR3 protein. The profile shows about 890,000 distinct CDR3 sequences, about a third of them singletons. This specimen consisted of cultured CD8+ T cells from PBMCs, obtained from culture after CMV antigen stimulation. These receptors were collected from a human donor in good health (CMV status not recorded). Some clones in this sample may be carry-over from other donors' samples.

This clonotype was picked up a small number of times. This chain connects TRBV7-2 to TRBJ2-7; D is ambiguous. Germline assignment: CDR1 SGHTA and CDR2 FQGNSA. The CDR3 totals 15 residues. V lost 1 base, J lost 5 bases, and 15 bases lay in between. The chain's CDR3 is CASSLGASSIDEQYV. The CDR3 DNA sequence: TGTGCCAGCAGCTTAGGAGCGAGTAGCATCGACGAGCAGTACGTC.

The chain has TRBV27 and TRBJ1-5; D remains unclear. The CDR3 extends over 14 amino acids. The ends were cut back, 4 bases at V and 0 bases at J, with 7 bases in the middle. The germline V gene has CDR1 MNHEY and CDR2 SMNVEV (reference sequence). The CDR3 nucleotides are TGTGCCAGCAGTTCAGTGAATAGCAATCAGCCCCAGCATTTT. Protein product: CASSSVNSNQPQHF.

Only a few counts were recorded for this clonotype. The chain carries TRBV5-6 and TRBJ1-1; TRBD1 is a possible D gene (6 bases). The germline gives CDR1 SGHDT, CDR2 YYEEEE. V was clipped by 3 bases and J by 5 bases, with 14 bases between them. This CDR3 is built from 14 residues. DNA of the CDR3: TGTGCCAGCAGCTCCAGGGGTGACCGGACTGAAGCTTTCTTT. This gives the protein CASSSRGDRTEAFF.

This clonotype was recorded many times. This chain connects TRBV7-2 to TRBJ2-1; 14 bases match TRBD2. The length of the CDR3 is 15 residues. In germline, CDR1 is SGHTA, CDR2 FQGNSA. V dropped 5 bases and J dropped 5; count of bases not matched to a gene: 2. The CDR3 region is CASSRGLAGDNEQFF. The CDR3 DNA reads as TGTGCCAGCAGCCGGGGACTAGCGGGGGACAATGAGCAGTTCTTC.

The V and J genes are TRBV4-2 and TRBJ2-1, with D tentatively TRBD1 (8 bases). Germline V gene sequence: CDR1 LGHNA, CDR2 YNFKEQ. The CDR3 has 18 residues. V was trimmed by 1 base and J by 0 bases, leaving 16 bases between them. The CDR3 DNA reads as TGTGCCAGCAGCCAAGGACTAGCCGACAGGGGCTCCTACAATGAGCAGTTCTTC. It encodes CASSQGLADRGSYNEQFF.

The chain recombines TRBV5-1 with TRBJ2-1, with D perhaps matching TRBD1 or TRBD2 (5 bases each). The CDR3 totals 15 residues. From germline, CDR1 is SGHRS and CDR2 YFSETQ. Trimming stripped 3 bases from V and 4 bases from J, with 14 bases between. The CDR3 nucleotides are TGCGCCAGCAGCTGGGACCCCGGAGCGTACAATGAGCAGTTCTTC. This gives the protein CASSWDPGAYNEQFF.

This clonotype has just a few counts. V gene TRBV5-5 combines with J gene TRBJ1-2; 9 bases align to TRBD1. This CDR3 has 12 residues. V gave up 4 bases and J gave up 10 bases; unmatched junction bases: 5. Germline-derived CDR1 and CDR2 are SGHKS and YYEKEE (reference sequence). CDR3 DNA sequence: TGTGCCAGCAGCCCCGGGACAGGGTTCTACACCTTC. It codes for CASSPGTGFYTF.

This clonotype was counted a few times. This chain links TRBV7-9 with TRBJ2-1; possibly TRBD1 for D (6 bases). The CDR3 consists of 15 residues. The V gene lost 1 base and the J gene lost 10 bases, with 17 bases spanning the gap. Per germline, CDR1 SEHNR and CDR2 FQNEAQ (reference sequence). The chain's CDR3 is CASSLVARGDTEQFF. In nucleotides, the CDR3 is TGTGCCAGCAGCTTAGTGGCCAGAGGGGACACCGAGCAGTTCTTC.

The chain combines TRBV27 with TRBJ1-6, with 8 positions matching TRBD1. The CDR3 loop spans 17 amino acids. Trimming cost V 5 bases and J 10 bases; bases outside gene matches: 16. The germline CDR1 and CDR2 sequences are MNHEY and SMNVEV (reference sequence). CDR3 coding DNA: TGTGCCAGCAGTCCCCGAGGGGCAGGGGGCTCCGGGTCACCCCTCCACTTT. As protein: CASSPRGAGGSGSPLHF.

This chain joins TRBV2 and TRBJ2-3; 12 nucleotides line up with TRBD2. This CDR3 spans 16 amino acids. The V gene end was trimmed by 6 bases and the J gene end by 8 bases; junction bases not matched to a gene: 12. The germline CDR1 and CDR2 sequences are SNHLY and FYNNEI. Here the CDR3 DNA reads TGTGCCAGCAGCCTCGGACTAGCGGGGACCGGGATTACGCAGTATTTT. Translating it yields CASSLGLAGTGITQYF.

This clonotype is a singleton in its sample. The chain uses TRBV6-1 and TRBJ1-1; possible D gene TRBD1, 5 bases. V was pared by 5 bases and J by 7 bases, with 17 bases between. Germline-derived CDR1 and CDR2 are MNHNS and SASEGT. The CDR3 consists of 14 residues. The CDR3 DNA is TGTGCCAGCAGTTACGGGGGGTTGGGAGTTGAAGCTTTCTTT. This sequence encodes CASSYGGLGVEAFF.

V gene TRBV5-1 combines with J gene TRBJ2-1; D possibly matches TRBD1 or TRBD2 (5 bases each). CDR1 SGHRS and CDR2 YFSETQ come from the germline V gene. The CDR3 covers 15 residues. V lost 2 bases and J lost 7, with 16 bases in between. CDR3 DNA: TGCGCCAGCAGCTTACCCGGGGCAGGGTATAATGAGCAGTTCTTC. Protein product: CASSLPGAGYNEQFF.

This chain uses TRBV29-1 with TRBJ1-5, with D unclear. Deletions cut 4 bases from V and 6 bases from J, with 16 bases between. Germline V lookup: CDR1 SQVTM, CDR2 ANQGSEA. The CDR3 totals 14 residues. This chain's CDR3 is CSVVPGGGGQPQHF. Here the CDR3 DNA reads TGCAGCGTTGTCCCAGGAGGAGGAGGTCAGCCCCAGCATTTT.

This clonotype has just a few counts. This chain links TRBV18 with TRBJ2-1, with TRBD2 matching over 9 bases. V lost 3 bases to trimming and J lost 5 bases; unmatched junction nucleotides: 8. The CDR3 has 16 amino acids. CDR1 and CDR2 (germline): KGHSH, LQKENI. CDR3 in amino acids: CASSPLLAGPDNEQFF. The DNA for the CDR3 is TGTGCCAGCTCACCCCTACTAGCGGGCCCGGACAATGAGCAGTTCTTC.

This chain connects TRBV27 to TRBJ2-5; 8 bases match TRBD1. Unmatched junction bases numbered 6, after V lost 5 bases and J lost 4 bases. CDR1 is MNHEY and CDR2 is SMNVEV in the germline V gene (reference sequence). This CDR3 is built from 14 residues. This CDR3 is CASSRDRTGETQYF. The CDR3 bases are TGTGCCAGCAGTCGGGACAGGACGGGAGAGACCCAGTACTTC.

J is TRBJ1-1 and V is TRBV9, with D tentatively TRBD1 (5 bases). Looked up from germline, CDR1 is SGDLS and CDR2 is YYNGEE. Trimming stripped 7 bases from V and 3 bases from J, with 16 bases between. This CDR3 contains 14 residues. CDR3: CASRGAGRDTEAFF. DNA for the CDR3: TGTGCCAGCCGGGGAGCGGGGCGGGACACTGAAGCTTTCTTT.

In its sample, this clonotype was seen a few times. The chain's CDR3 is CASSLIYLTSGGTSGELFF. The CDR3 coding sequence is TGTGCCAGCAGCTTAATCTATCTGACTAGCGGGGGGACATCCGGGGAGCTGTTTTTT. The gene calls are TRBV7-6 and TRBJ2-2; 13 bases fit TRBD2. The CDR3 contains 19 residues. Germline assignment: CDR1 SGHVS and CDR2 FNYEAQ. The J segment lost 6 bases and the V segment lost 2 bases, leaving 12 bases of the junction unmatched.

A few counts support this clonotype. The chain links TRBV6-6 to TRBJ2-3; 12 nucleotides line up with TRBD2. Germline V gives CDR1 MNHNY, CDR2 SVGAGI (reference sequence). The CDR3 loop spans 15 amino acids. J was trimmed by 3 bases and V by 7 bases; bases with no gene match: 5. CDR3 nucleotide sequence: TGTGCCAGCACCCCTAGCGGGGGGGCAACAGATACGCAGTATTTT. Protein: CASTPSGGATDTQYF.

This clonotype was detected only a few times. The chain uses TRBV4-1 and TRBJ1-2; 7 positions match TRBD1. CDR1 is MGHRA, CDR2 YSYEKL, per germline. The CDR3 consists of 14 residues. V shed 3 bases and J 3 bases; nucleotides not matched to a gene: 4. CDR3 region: CASSQPGTDYGYTF. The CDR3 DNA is TGCGCCAGCAGCCAGCCCGGGACAGACTATGGCTACACCTTC.

CDR3 sequence: CASSQPGTVTNEKLFF. CDR3 coding DNA: TGCGCCAGCAGCCAGCCCGGAACAGTAACTAATGAAAAACTGTTTTTT. The V call is TRBV4-3, the J call TRBJ1-4; D call uncertain. V was cut by 3 bases and J by 1 base, with 12 bases left in between. The CDR3 spans 16 residues. From germline, CDR1 is LGHNA and CDR2 YSLEER.

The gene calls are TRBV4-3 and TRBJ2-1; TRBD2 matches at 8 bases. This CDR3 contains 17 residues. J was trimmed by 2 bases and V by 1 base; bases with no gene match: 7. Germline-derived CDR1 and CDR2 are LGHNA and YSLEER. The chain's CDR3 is CASSQVWAGGTYNEQFF. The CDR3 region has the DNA TGCGCCAGCAGCCAAGTTTGGGCGGGGGGAACCTACAATGAGCAGTTCTTC.

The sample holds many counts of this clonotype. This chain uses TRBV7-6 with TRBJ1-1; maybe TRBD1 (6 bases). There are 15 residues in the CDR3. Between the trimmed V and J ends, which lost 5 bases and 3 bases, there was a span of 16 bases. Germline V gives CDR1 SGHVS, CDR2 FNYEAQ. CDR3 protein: CASSHSRGADTEAFF. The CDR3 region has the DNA TGTGCCAGCAGCCATTCTAGGGGGGCGGACACTGAAGCTTTCTTT.

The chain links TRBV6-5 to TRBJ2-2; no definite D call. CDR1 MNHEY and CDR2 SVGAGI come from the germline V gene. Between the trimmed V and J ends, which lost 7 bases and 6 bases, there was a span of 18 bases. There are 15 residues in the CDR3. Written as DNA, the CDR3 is TGTGCCAGCAACCTGATCCCGGGCGGCGCCGGGGAGCTGTTTTTT. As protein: CASNLIPGGAGELFF.

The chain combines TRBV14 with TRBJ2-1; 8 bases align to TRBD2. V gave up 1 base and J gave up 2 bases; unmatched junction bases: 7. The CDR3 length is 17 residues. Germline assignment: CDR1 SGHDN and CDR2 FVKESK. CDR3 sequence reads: CASSQVTGGLAYNEQFF. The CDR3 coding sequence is TGTGCCAGCAGCCAAGTGACGGGAGGGCTGGCCTACAATGAGCAGTTCTTC. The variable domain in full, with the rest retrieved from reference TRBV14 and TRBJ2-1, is EAGVTQFPSHSVIEKGQTVTLRCDPISGHDNLYWYRRVMGKEIKFLLHFVKESKQDESGMPNNRFLAERTGGTYSTLKVQPAELEDSGVYFCASSQVTGGLAYNEQFFGPGTRLTVL.

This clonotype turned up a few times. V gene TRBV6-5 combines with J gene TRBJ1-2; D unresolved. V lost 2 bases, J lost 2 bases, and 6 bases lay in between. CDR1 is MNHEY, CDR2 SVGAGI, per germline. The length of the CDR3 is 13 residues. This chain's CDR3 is CASSYGVNYGYTF. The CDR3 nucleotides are TGTGCCAGCAGTTACGGGGTAAACTATGGCTACACCTTC.

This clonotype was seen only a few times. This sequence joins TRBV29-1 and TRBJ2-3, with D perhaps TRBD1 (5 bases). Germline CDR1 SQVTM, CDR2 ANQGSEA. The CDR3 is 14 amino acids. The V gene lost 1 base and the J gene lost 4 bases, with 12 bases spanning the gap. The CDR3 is CSVEGPGFPDTQYF. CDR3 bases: TGCAGCGTTGAAGGGCCAGGGTTTCCAGATACGCAGTATTTT.

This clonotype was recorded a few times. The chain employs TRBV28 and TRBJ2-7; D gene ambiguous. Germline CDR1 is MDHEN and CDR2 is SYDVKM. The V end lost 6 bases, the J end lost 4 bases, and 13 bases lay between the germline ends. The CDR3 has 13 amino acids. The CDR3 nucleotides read TGTGCCAGCAGCTTCGGCGGTCGGTACGAGCAGTACGTC. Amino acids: CASSFGGRYEQYV.

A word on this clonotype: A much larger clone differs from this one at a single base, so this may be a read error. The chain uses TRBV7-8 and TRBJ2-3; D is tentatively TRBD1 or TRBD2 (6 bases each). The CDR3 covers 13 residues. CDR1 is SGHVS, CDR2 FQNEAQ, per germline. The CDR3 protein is CANSLQGGDTQYF. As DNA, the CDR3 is TGTGCCAACAGCTTACAAGGGGGGGATACGCAGTATTTT. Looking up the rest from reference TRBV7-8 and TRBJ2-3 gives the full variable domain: GAGVSQSPRYKVAKRGQDVALRCDPISGHVSLFWYQQALGQGPEFLTYFQNEAQLDKSGLPSDRFFAERPEGSVSTLKIQRTQQEDSAVYLCANSLQGGDTQYFGPGTRLTVL.

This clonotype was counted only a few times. CDR3 nucleotide sequence: TGTGCCAGCAGCTTGGCCTCAAGGACAGGGTCGGCAGATACGCAGTATTTT. Its translation is CASSLASRTGSADTQYF. The chain links TRBV5-4 to TRBJ2-3, with 8 bases identical to TRBD1. The CDR3 is made up of 17 amino acids. V dropped 0 bases and J dropped 4; count of bases not matched to a gene: 10. Germline assignment: CDR1 SGHNT and CDR2 YYREEE (reference sequence).

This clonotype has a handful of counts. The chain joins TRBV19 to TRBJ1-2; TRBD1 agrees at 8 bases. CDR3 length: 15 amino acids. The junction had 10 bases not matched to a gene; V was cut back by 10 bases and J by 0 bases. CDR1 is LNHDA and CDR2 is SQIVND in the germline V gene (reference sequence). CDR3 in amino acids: CATVGQGRSNYGYTF. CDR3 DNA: TGTGCCACCGTTGGACAGGGAAGGTCTAACTATGGCTACACCTTC.

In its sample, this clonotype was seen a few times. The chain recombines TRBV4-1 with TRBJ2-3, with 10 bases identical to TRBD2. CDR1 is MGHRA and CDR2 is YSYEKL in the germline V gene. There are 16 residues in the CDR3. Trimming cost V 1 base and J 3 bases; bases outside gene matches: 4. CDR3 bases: TGCGCCAGCAGCCAAGTGCTAGCGGGGGCTACAGATACGCAGTATTTT. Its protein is CASSQVLAGATDTQYF.

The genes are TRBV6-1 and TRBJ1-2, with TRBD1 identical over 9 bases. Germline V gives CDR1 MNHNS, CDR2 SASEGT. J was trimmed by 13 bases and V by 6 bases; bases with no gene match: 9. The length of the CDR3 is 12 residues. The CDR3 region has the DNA TGTGCCAGCAGCCCCGGGACAGGGTTCCGCACCTTC. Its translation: CASSPGTGFRTF.